This T cell receptor (beta chain) derives from a study of CD8 T cells in Susac syndrome. With random hexamers, roughly 0.45 to 1 ug RNA was reverse transcribed. MiXCR was run by TCRdb on the immunoSEQ multiplex PCR reads, yielding one entry per CDR3 protein. The sample consists of about 210,000 distinct CDR3 sequences, approximately 95% of them appearing once. The multiple sclerosis control group comprised treatment-naive patients with stable or active relapsing-remitting disease. Trimming removed 1 base at V and 1 base at J, with 19 bases between. Germline loops: CDR1 DFQATT, CDR2 SNEGSKA (reference sequence). The CDR3 contains 17 residues.

This sequence joins TRBV20-1 and TRBJ1-2; weak D call: TRBD1 (5 bases). The specimen sequenced was CD4+ T cells from PBMCs. The source is a human donor with multiple sclerosis. CDR3 nucleotides: TGCAGTGCTAGAGCGGTGGGAACGGGGGGAGATAACTATGGCTACACCTTC. This gives the protein CSARAVGTGGDNYGYTF.